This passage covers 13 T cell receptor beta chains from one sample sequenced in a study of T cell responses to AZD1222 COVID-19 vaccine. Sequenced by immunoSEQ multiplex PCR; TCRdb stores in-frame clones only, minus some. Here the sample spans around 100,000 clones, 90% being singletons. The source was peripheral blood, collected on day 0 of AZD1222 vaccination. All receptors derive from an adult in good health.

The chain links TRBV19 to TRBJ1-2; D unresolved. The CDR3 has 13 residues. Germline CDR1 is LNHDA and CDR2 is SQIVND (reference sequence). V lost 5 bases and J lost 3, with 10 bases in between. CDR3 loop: CASSAGVHYGYTF. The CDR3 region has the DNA TGTGCCAGTAGTGCCGGAGTCCACTATGGCTACACCTTC.

The CDR3 sequence: CAWSVQGTGSNSPLHF. The CDR3 DNA reads as TGTGCCTGGAGTGTACAGGGGACAGGAAGTAATTCACCCCTCCACTTT. The gene calls are TRBV30 and TRBJ1-6, with 8 bases aligning to TRBD1. Germline V gene sequence: CDR1 GTSNPN, CDR2 SVGIG (reference sequence). J lost 6 bases, V lost 0 bases, and 7 bases had no gene match. This CDR3 comprises 16 residues.

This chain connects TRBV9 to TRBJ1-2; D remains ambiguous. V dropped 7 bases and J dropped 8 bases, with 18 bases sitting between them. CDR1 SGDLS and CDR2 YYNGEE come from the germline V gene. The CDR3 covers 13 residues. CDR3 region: CASSVNPAGGYTF. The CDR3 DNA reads TGTGCCAGCTCTGTCAACCCCGCCGGCGGCTACACCTTC.

This chain's CDR3 is CASSSAASGGQGEQFF. As DNA, the CDR3 is TGTGCCAGCTCCTCAGCCGCTAGCGGGGGGCAGGGTGAGCAGTTCTTC. This chain connects TRBV18 to TRBJ2-1; TRBD2 aligns across 11 bases. The V and J ends lost 6 bases and 9 bases, in that order; junction bases with no gene match: 13. Germline assignment: CDR1 KGHSH and CDR2 LQKENI. This CDR3 has 16 amino acids.

CDR3 DNA sequence: TGTGCCAGCAGCTTGGACCGCACAGATACGCAGTATTTT. It yields the protein CASSLDRTDTQYF. V gene TRBV11-3 combines with J gene TRBJ2-3; no reliable D call. CDR3 length: 13 residues. Trimming took 3 bases from V and 1 from J, leaving 5 bases between them. Germline V CDR1 and CDR2: SGHNT, YENEEA.

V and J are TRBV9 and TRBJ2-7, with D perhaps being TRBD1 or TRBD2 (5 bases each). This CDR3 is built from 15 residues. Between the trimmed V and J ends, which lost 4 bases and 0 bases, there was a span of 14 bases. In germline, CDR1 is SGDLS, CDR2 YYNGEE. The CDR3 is CASSTSWGTSYEQYF. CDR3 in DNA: TGTGCCAGCAGCACGAGCTGGGGGACCTCCTACGAGCAGTACTTC.

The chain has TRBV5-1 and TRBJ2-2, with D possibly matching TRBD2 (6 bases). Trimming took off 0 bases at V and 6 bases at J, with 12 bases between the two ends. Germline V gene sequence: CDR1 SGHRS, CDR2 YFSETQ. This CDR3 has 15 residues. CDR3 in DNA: TGCGCCAGCAGCTTGGATTCTAGCGCGTCCGGGGAGCTGTTTTTT. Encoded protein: CASSLDSSASGELFF.

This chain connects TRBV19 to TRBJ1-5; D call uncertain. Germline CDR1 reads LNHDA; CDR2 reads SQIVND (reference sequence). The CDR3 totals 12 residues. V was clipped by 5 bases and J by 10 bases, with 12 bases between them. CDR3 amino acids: CASSPLLEPQHF. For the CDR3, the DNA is TGTGCCAGTAGTCCGTTGTTAGAACCCCAGCATTTT.

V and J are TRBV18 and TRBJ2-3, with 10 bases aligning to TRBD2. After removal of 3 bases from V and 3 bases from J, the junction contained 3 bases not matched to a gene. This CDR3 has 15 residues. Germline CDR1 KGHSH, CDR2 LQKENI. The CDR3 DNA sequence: TGTGCCAGCTCACCGGGGGGACTAGCGACAGATACGCAGTATTTT. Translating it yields CASSPGGLATDTQYF.

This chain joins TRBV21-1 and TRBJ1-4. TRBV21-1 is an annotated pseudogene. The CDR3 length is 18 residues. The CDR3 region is CARLRQFRRGLLGEKLFF. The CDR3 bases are TGTGCCAGACTCCGTCAGTTCAGACGAGGGCTTTTAGGGGAGAAACTGTTTTTT.

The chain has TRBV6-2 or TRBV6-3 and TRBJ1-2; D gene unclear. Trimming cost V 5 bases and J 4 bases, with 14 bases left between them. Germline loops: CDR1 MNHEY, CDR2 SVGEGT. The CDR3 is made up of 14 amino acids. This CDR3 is CASSQVLGLYGYTF. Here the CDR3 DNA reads TGTGCCAGCAGTCAGGTTTTGGGCCTCTATGGCTACACCTTC.

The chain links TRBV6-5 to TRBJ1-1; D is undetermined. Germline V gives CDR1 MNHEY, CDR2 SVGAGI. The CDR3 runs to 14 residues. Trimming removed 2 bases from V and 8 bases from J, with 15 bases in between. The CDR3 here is CASSYVRGGGEAFF. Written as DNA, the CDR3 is TGTGCCAGCAGTTACGTCCGAGGTGGTGGAGAAGCTTTCTTT.

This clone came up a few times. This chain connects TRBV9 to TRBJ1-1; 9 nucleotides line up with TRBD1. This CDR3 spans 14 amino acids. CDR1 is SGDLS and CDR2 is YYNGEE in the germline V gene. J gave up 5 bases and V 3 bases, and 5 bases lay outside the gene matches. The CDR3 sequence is CASSGTGAGTEAFF. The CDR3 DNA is TGTGCCAGCAGCGGGACAGGGGCCGGAACTGAAGCTTTCTTT.